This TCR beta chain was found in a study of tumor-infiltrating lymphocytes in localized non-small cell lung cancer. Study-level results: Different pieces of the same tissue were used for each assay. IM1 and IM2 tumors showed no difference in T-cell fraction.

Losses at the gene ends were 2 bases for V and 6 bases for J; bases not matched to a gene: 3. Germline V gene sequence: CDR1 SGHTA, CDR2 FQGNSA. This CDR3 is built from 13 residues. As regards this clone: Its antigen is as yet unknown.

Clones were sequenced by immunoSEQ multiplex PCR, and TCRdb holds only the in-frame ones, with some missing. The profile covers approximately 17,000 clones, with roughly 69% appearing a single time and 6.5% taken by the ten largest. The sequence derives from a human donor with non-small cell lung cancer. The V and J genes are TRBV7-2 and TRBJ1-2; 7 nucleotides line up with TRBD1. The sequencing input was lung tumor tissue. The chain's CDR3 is CASSLLTGHGYTF. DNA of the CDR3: TGTGCCAGCAGCTTATTGACAGGGCATGGCTACACCTTC.